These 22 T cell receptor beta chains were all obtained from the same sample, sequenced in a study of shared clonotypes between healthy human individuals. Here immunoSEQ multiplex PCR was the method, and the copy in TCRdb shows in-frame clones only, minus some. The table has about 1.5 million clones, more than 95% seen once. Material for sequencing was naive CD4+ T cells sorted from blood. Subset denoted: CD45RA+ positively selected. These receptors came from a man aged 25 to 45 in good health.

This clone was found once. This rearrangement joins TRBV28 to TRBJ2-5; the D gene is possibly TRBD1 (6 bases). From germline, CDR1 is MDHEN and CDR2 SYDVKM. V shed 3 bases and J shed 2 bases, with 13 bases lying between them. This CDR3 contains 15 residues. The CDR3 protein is CASSFQGTLQETQYF. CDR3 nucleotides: TGTGCCAGCAGTTTTCAGGGGACCCTACAAGAGACCCAGTACTTC. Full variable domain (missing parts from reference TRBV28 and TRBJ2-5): DVKVTQSSRYLVKRTGEKVFLECVQDMDHENMFWYRQDPGLGLRLIYFSYDVKMKEKGDIPEGYSVSREKKERFSLILESASTNQTSMYLCASSFQGTLQETQYFGPGTRLLVL.

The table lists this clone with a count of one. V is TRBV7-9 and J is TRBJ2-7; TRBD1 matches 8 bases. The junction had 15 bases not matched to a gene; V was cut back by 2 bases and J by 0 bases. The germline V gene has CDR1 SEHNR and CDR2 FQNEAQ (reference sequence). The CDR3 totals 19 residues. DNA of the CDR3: TGTGCCAGCAGCTTATTCCGGACAGGGTGGTTTAAAAGCTCCTACGAGCAGTACTTC. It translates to CASSLFRTGWFKSSYEQYF.

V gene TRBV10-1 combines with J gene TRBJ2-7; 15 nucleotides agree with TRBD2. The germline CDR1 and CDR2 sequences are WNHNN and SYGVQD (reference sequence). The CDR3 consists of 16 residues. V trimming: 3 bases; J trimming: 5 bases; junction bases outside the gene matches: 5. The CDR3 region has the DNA TGCGCCAGCAGTGACACTGGACTAGCGGGAGGGAACGAGCAGTACTTC. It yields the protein CASSDTGLAGGNEQYF.

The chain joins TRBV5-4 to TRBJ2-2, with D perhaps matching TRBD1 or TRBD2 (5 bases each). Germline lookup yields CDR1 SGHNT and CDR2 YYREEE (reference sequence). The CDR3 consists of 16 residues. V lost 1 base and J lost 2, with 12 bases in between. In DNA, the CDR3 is TGTGCCAGCAGCTTGTTTGGGGGATCAAACACCGGGGAGCTGTTTTTT. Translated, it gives CASSLFGGSNTGELFF.

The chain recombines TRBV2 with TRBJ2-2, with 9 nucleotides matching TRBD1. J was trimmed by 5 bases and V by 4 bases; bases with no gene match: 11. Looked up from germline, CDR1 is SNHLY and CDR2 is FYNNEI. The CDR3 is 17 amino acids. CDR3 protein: CASSVSGTGLLTGELFF. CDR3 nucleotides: TGTGCCAGCAGTGTTTCCGGGACAGGGTTACTAACCGGGGAGCTGTTTTTT.

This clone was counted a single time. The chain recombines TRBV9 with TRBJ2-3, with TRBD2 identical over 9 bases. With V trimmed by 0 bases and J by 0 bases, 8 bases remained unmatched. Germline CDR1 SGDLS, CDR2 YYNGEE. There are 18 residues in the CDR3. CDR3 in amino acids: CASSVDGRLAASTDTQYF. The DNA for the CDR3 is TGTGCCAGCAGCGTAGACGGGCGACTAGCGGCTAGCACAGATACGCAGTATTTT.

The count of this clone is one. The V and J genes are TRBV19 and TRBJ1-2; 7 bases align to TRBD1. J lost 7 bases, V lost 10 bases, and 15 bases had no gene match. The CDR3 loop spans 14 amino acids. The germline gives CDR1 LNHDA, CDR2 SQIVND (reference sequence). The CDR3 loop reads CATMFSDRVVGYTF. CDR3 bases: TGTGCCACCATGTTCAGCGACAGGGTGGTTGGCTACACCTTC.

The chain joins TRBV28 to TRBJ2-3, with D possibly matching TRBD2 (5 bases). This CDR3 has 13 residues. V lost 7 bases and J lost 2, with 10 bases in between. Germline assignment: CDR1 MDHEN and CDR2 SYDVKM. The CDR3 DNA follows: TGTGCCAGCACCAATAGCGTCACAGATACGCAGTATTTT. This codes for CASTNSVTDTQYF.

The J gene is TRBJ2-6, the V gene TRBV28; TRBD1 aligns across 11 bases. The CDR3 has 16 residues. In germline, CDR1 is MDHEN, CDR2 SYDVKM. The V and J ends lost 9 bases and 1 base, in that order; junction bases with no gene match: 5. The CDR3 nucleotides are TGTGCCAGTAAGGGGACAGGGGGATCTGGGGCCAACGTCCTGACTTTC. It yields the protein CASKGTGGSGANVLTF.

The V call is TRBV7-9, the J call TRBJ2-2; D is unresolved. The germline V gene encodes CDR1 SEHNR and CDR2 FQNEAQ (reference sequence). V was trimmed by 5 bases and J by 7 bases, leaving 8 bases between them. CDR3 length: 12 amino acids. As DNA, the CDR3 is TGTGCCAGCAGCACCCGAGACGGGGAGCTGTTTTTT. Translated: CASSTRDGELFF. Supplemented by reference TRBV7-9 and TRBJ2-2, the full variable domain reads DTGVSQNPRHKITKRGQNVTFRCDPISEHNRLYWYRQTLGQGPEFLTYFQNEAQLEKSRLLSDRFSAERPKGSFSTLEIQRTEQGDSAMYLCASSTRDGELFFGEGSRLTVL.

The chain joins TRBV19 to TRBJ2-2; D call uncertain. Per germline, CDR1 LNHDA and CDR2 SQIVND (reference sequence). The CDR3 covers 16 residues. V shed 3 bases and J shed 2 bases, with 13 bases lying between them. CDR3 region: CASSIYWQSNTGELFF. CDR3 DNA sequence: TGTGCCAGTAGTATCTATTGGCAGAGTAACACCGGGGAGCTGTTTTTT.

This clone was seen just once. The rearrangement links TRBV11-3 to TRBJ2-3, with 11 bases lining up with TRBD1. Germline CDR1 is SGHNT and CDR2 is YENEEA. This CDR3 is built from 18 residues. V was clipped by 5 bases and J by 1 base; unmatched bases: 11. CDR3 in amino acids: CASSVSGGQGAGTDTQYF. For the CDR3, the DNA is TGTGCCAGCAGCGTGTCGGGCGGACAGGGGGCGGGCACAGATACGCAGTATTTT.

The CDR3 reads CASSFGGPGPDTQYF. Written as DNA, the CDR3 is TGTGCCAGCAGTTTCGGCGGCCCAGGGCCAGATACGCAGTATTTT. The genes are TRBV28 and TRBJ2-3, with D perhaps matching TRBD1 (5 bases). V was clipped by 3 bases and J by 4 bases, with 14 bases between them. This CDR3 has 15 residues. Germline CDR1 reads MDHEN; CDR2 reads SYDVKM. The whole variable domain, remainder taken from reference TRBV28 and TRBJ2-3, is DVKVTQSSRYLVKRTGEKVFLECVQDMDHENMFWYRQDPGLGLRLIYFSYDVKMKEKGDIPEGYSVSREKKERFSLILESASTNQTSMYLCASSFGGPGPDTQYFGPGTRLTVL.

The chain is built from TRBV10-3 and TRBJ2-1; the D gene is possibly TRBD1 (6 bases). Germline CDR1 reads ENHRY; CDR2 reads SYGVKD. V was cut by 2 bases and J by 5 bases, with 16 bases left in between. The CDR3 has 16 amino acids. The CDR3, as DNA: TGTGCCATCAGTGAGAGGGGGAGTGAGAGAAACAATGAGCAGTTCTTC. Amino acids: CAISERGSERNNEQFF.

CDR3 protein: CASSLGTTGGEQFF. CDR3 bases: TGCGCCAGCAGCTTGGGAACGACAGGAGGTGAGCAGTTCTTC. The V gene is TRBV5-1, the J gene TRBJ2-1; weak D call: TRBD1 (6 bases). CDR3 length equals 14 residues. The ends were cut back, 0 bases at V and 9 bases at J, with 13 bases in the middle. Germline V gene lookup returns CDR1 SGHRS and CDR2 YFSETQ. Based on the CDR3 plus reference TRBV5-1 and TRBJ2-1, the full variable domain is KAGVTQTPRYLIKTRGQQVTLSCSPISGHRSVSWYQQTPGQGLQFLFEYFSETQRNKGNFPGRFSGRQFSNSRSEMNVSTLELGDSALYLCASSLGTTGGEQFFGPGTRLTVL.

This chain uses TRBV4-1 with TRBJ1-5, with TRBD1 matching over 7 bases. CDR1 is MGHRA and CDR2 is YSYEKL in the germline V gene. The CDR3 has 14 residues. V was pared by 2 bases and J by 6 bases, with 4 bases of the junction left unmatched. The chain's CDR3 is CASSQTGVGQPQHF. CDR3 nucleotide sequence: TGCGCCAGCAGCCAAACAGGGGTGGGTCAGCCCCAGCATTTT.

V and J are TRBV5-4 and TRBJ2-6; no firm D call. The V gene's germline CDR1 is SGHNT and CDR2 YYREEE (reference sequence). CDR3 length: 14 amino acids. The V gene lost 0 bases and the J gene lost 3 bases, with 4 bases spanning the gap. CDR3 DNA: TGTGCCAGCAGCTTGGAGAGTGGGGCCAACGTCCTGACTTTC. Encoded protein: CASSLESGANVLTF.

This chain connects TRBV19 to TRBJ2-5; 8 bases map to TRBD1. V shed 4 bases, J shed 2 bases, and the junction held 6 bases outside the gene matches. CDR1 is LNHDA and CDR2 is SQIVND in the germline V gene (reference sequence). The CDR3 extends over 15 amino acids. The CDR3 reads CASSTDRGKQETQYF. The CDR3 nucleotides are TGTGCCAGTAGTACTGACAGGGGTAAACAAGAGACCCAGTACTTC.

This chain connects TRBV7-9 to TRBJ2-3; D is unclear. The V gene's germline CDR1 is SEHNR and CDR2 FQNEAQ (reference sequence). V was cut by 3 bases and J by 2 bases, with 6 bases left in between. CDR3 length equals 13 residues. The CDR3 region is CASSFSLTDTQYF. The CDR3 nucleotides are TGTGCCAGCAGCTTTAGTCTCACAGATACGCAGTATTTT.

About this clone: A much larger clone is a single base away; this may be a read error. CDR3 sequence: CASSFAGNYGYTF. CDR3 bases: TGTGCCAGCAGTTTTGCGGGGAACTATGGCTACACCTTC. This chain links TRBV28 with TRBJ1-2; no definite D call. The length of the CDR3 is 13 residues. Deletions cut 3 bases from V and 2 bases from J, with 7 bases between. Germline-derived CDR1 and CDR2 are MDHEN and SYDVKM.

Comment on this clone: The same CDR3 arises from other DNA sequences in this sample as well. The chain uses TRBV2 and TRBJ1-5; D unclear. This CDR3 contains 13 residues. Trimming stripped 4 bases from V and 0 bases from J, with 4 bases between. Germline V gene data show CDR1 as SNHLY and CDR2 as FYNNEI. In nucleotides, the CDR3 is TGTGCCAGCAGTGGAGGTAGCAATCAGCCCCAGCATTTT. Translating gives CASSGGSNQPQHF.

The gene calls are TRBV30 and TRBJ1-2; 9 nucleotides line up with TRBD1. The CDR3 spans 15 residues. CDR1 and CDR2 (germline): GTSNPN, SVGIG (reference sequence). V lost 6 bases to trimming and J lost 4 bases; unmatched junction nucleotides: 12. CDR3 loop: CACRTPGQGIYGYTF. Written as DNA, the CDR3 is TGTGCCTGTCGGACGCCGGGACAGGGCATCTATGGCTACACCTTC. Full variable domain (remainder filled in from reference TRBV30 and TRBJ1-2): SQTIHQWPATLVQPVGSPLSLECTVEGTSNPNLYWYRQAAGRGLQLLFYSVGIGQISSEVPQNLSASRPQDRQFILSSKKLLLSDSGFYLCACRTPGQGIYGYTFGSGTRLTVV.